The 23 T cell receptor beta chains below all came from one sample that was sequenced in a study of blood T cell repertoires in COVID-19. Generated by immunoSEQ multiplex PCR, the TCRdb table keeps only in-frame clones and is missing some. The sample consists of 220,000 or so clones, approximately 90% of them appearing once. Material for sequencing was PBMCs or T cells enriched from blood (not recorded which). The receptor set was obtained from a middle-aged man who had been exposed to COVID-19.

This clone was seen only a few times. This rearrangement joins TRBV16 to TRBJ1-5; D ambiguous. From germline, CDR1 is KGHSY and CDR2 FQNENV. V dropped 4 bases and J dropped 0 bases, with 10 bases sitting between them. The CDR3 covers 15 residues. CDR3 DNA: TGTGCCAGCAGCCCAGACGGGGATAGCAATCAGCCCCAGCATTTT. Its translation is CASSPDGDSNQPQHF.

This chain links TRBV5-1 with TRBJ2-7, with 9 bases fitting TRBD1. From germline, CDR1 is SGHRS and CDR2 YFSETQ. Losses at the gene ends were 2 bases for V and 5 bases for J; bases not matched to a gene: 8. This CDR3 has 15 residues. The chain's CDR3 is CASSFVGQGFDEQYF. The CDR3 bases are TGCGCCAGCAGCTTCGTGGGACAGGGTTTCGACGAGCAGTACTTC.

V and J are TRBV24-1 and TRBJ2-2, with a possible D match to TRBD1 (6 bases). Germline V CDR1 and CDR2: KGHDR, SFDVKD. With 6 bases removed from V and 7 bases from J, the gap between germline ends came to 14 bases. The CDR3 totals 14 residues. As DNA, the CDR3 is TGTGCCACCAGTTTCGCAGGGGAAGACGGGGAGCTGTTTTTT. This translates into CATSFAGEDGELFF.

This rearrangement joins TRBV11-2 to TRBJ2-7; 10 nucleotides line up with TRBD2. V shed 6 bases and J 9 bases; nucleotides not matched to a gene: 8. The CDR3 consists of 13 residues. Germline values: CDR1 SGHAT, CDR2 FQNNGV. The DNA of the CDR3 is TGTGCCAGCAGTTCCCGAGCGGGGGGGGTGCAGTACTTC. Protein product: CASSSRAGGVQYF.

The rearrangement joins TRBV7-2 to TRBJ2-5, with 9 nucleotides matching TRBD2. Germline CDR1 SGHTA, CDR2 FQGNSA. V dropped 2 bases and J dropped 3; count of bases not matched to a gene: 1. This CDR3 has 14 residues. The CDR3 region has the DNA TGTGCCAGCAGCTTACAGCGGGGGGAAGAGACCCAGTACTTC. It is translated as CASSLQRGEETQYF.

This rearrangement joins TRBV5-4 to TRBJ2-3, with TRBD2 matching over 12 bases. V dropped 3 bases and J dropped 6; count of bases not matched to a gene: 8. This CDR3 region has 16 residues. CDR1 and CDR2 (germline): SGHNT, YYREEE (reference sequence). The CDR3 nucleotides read TGTGCCAGCAGCTCTCGACTAGCGGGGGATGGTGATACGCAGTATTTT. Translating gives CASSSRLAGDGDTQYF.

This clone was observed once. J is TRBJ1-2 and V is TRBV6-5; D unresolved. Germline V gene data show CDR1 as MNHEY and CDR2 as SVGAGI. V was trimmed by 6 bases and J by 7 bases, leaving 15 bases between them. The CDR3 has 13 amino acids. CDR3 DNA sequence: TGTGCCAGCAGCGCCGTCCACGGCGGTGGCTACACCTTC. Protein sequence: CASSAVHGGGYTF.

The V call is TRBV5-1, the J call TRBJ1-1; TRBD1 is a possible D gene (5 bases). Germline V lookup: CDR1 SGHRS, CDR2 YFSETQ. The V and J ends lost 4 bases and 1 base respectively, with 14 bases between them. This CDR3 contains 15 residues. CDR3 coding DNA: TGCGCCAGCAGCCCGGGGGGGACTAGGAACACTGAAGCTTTCTTT. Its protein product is CASSPGGTRNTEAFF.

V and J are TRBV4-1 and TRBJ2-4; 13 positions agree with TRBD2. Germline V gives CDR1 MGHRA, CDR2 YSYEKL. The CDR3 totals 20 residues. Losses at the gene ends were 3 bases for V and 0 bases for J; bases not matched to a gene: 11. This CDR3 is CASSQRTGLAGEIAKNIQYF. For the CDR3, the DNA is TGCGCCAGCAGCCAGAGAACCGGACTAGCGGGAGAGATAGCCAAAAACATTCAGTACTTC.

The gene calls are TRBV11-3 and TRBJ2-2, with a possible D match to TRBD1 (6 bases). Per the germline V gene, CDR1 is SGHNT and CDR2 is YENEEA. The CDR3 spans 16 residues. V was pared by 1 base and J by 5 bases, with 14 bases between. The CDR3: CASSLGYRERTGELFF. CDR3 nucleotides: TGTGCCAGCAGCTTAGGTTACAGGGAGAGGACCGGGGAGCTGTTTTTT.

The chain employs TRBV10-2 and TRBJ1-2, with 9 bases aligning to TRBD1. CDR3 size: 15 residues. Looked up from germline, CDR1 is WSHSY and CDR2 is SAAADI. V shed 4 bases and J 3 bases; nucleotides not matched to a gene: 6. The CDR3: CASSADRGMYYGYTF. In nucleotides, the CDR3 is TGCGCCAGCAGTGCTGACAGGGGGATGTACTATGGCTACACCTTC.

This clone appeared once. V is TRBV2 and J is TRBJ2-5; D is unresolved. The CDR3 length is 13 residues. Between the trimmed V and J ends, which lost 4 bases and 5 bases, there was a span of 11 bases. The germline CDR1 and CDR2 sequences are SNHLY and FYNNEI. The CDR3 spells CASSGADRETQYF. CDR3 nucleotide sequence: TGTGCCAGCAGTGGGGCCGACCGGGAGACCCAGTACTTC. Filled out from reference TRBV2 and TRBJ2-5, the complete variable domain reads EPEVTQTPSHQVTQMGQEVILRCVPISNHLYFYWYRQILGQKVEFLVSFYNNEISEKSEIFDDQFSVERPDGSNFTLKIRSTKLEDSAMYFCASSGADRETQYFGPGTRLLVL.

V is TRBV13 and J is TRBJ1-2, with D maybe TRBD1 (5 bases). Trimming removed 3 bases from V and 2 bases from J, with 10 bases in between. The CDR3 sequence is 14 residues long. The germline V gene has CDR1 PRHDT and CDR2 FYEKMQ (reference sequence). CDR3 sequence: CASSLGLWNYGYTF. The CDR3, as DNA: TGTGCCAGCAGCTTGGGACTCTGGAACTATGGCTACACCTTC.

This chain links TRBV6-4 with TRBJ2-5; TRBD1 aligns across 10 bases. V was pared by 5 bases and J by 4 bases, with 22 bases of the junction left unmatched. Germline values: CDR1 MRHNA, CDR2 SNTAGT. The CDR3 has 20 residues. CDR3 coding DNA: TGTGCCAGCAGTTTCCTTTACACCGGGACAAACCGGGACAGGGGAGAGACCCAGTACTTC. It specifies CASSFLYTGTNRDRGETQYF.

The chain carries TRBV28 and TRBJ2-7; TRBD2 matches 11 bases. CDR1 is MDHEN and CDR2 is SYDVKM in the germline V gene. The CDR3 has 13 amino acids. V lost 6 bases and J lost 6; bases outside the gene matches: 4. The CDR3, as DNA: TGTGCCAGCAGCTTAGCGGGAGGGCTCGAGCAGTACGTC. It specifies CASSLAGGLEQYV.

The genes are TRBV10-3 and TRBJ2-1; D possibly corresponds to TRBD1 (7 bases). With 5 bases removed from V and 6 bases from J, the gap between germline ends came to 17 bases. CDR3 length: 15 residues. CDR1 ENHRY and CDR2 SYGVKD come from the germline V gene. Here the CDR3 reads CAISRQQGRSNEQFF. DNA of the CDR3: TGTGCCATCAGTAGGCAACAGGGGAGGTCCAATGAGCAGTTCTTC.

CDR3 residues: CASSLRQGGDYGYTF. Here the CDR3 DNA reads TGTGCCAGCAGCCTACGACAAGGGGGGGACTATGGCTACACCTTC. The chain uses TRBV7-9 and TRBJ1-2, with D tentatively TRBD1 (6 bases). The V and J ends lost 5 bases and 3 bases respectively, with 16 bases between them. Per the germline V gene, CDR1 is SEHNR and CDR2 is FQNEAQ (reference sequence). This CDR3 contains 15 residues.

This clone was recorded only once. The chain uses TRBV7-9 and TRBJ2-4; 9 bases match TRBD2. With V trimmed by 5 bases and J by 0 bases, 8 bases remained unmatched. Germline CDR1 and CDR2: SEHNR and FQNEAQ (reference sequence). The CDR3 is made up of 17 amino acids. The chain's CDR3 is CASSHSPLAGAKNIQYF. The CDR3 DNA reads TGTGCCAGCAGCCACTCTCCACTAGCGGGAGCCAAAAACATTCAGTACTTC.

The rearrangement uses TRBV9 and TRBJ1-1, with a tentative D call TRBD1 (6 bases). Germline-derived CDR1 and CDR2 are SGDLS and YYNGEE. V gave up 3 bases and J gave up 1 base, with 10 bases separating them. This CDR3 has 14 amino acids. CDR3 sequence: CASSEQGANTEAFF. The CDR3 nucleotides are TGTGCCAGCAGCGAACAGGGTGCGAACACTGAAGCTTTCTTT.

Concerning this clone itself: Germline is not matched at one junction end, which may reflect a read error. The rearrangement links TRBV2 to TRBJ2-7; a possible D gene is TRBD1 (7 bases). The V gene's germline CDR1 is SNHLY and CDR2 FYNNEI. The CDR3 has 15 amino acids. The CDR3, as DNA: TGTGCCAGCAGCGAAGGGGGGACAGAGAATTACGAGCAGTACTTC. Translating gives CASSEGGTENYEQYF.

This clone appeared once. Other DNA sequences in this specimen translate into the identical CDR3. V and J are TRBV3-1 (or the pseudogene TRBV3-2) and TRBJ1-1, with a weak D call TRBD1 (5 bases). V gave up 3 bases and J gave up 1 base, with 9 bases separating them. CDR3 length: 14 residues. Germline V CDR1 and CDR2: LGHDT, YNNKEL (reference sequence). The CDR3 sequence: CASSQGQPNTEAFF. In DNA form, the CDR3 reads TGTGCCAGCAGCCAGGGGCAACCGAACACTGAAGCTTTCTTT.

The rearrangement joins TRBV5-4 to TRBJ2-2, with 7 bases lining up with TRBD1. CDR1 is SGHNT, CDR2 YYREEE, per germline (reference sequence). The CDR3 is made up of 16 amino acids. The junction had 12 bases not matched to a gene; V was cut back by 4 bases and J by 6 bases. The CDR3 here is CASSPVKTGQSGELFF. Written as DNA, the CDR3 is TGTGCCAGCAGCCCAGTCAAGACAGGGCAGTCCGGGGAGCTGTTTTTT.

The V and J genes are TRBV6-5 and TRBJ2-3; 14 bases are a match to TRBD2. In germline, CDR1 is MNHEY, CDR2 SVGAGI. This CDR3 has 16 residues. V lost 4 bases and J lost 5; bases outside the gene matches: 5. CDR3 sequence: CASSFDGTSGGDTQYF. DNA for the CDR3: TGTGCCAGCAGTTTTGACGGGACTAGCGGGGGAGATACGCAGTATTTT.